Listed here is a single TCR beta chain. Profiled with immunoSEQ multiplex PCR; TCRdb holds only in-frame clones, not every one. The sample has 58,000 or so clones, approximately 83% seen once; the top ten hold about 4.7%. This specimen belongs to a study of OX40 agonist ivuxolimab in advanced cancers. Sequenced here: CD4+ or CD8+ T cells sorted from blood, sampled in a trial of the OX40 agonist ivuxolimab. The receptor was isolated from an adult with an advanced solid tumor such as melanoma, head and neck, liver or kidney cancer.

CDR3 protein: CASSSDLNEQYF. In DNA form, the CDR3 reads TGCGCCAGCAGCTCAGACTTGAACGAGCAGTACTTC. The chain recombines TRBV5-1 with TRBJ2-7, with unresolved D. Trimming left V 3 bases short and J 5 bases short, with 9 bases between. The CDR3 covers 12 residues. Germline V gene lookup returns CDR1 SGHRS and CDR2 YFSETQ.